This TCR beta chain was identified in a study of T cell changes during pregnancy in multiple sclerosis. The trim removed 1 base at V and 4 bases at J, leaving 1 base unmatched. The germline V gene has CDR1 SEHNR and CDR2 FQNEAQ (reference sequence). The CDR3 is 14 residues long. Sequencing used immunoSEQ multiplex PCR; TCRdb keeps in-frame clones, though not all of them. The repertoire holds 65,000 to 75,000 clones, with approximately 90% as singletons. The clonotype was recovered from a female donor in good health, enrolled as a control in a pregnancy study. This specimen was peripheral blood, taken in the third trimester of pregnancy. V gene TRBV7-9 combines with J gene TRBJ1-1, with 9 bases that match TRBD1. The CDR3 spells CASSLGQGVTEAFF. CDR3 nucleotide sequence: TGTGCCAGCAGCTTAGGACAGGGGGTCACTGAAGCTTTCTTT.